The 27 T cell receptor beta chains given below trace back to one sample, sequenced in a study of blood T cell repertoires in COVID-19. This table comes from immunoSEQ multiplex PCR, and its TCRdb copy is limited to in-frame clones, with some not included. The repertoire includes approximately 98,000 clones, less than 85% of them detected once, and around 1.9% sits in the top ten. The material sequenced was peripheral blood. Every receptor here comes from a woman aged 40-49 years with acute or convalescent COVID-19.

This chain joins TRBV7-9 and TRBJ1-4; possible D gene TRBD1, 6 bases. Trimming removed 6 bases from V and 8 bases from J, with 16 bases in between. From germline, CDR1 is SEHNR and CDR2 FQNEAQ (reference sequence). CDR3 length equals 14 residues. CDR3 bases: TGTGCCAGCAGTTCCACAGGGATACGGGAAAAACTGTTTTTT. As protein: CASSSTGIREKLFF.

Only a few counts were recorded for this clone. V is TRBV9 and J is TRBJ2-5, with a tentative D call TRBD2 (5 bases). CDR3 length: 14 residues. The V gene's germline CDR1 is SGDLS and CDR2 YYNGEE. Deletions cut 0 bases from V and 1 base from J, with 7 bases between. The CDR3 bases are TGTGCCAGCAGCGTAGGCGGAGGCCAAGAGACCCAGTACTTC. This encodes CASSVGGGQETQYF.

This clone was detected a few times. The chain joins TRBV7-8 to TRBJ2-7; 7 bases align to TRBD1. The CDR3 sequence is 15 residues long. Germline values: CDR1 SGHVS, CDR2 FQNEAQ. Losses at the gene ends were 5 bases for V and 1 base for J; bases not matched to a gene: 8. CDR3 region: CASSVGQVLSYEQYF. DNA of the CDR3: TGTGCCAGCAGCGTCGGACAGGTCCTTTCCTACGAGCAGTACTTC.

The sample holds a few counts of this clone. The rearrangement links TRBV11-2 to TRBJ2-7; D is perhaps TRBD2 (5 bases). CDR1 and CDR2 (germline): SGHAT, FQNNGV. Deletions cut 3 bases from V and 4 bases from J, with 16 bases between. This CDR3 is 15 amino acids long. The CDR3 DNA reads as TGTGCCAGCAGCTTTTCCGGGGTCGGGCGGTACGAGCAGTACTTC. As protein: CASSFSGVGRYEQYF. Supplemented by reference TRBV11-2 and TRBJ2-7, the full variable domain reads EAGVAQSPRYKIIEKRQSVAFWCNPISGHATLYWYQQILGQGPKLLIQFQNNGVVDDSQLPKDRFSAERLKGVDSTLKIQPAKLEDSAVYLCASSFSGVGRYEQYFGPGTRLTVT.

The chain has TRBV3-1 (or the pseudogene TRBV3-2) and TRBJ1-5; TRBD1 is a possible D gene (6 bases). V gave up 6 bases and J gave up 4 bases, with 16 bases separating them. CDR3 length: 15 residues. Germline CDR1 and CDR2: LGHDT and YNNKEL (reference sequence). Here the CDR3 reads CASSQGLSENQPQHF. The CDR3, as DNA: TGTGCCAGCAGTCAGGGGTTGTCGGAAAATCAGCCCCAGCATTTT.

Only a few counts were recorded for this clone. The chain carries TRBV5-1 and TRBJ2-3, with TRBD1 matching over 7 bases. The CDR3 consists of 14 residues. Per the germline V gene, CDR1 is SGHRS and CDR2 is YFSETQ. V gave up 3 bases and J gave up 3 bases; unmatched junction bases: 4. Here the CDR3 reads CASSSGDRTDTQYF. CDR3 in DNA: TGCGCCAGCAGCTCAGGGGACAGAACAGATACGCAGTATTTT.

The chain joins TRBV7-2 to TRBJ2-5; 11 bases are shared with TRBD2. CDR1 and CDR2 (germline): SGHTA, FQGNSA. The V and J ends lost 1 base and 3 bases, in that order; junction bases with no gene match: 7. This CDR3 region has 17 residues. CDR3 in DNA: TGTGCCAGCAGCTTAGGGGCACTAGCGGGGGCTAAAGAGACCCAGTACTTC. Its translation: CASSLGALAGAKETQYF.

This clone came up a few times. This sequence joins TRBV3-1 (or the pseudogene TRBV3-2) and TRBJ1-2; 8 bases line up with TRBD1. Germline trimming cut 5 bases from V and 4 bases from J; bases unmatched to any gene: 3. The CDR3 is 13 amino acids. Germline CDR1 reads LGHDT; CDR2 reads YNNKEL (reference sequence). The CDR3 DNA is TGTGCCAGCAGCGACAGGGGATTCTATGGCTACACCTTC. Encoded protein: CASSDRGFYGYTF.

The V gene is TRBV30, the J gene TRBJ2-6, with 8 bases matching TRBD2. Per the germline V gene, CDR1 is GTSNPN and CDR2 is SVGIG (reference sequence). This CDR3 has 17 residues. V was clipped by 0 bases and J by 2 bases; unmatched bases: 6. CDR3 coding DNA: TGTGCCTGGAGTGTGATGGTCGGGAGGGCTGGGGCCAACGTCCTGACTTTC. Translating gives CAWSVMVGRAGANVLTF. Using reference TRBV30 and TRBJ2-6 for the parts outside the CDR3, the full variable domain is SQTIHQWPATLVQPVGSPLSLECTVEGTSNPNLYWYRQAAGRGLQLLFYSVGIGQISSEVPQNLSASRPQDRQFILSSKKLLLSDSGFYLCAWSVMVGRAGANVLTFGAGSRLTVL.

CDR3 residues: CASSRPGWNTEAFF. The DNA of the CDR3 is TGTGCCAGTAGTAGGCCAGGTTGGAACACTGAAGCTTTCTTT. The chain couples TRBV19 to TRBJ1-1; D uncertain. V was clipped by 4 bases and J by 1 base, with 10 bases between them. Germline V lookup: CDR1 LNHDA, CDR2 SQIVND (reference sequence). This CDR3 region has 14 residues.

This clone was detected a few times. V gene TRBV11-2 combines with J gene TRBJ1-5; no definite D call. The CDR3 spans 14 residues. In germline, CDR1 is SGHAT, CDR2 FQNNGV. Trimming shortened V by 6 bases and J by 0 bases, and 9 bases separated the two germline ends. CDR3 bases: TGTGCCAGCAGGTTCATCAATAGCAATCAGCCCCAGCATTTT. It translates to CASRFINSNQPQHF.

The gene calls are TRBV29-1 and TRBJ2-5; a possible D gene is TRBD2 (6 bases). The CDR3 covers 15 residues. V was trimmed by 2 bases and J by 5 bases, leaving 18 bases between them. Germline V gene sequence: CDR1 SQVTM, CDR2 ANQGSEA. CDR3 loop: CSVERFGGLGETQYF. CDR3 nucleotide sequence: TGCAGCGTTGAACGTTTTGGGGGGTTGGGGGAGACCCAGTACTTC.

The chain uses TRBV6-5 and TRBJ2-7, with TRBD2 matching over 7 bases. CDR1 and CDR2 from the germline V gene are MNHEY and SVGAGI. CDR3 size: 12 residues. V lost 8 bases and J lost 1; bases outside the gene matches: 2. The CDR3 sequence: CASGRVSYEQYF. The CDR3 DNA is TGTGCCAGCGGGAGGGTATCCTACGAGCAGTACTTC.

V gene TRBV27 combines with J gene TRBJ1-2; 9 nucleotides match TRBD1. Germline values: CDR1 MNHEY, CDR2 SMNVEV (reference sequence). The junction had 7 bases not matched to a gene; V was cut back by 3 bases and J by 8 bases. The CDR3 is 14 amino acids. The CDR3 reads CASSFLDRGGGYTF. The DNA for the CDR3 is TGTGCCAGCAGTTTCCTGGACAGGGGTGGGGGCTACACCTTC.

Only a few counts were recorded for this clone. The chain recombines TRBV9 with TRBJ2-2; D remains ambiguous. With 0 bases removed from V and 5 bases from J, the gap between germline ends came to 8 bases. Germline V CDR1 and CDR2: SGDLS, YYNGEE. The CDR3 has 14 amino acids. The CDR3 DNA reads TGTGCCAGCAGCGTAGATGGCTGGACCGGGGAGCTGTTTTTT. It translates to CASSVDGWTGELFF.

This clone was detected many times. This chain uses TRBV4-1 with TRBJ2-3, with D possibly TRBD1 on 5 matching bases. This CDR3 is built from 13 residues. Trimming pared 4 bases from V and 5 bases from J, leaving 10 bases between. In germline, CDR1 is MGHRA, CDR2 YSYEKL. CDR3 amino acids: CASSLSQVDTQYF. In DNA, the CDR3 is TGCGCCAGCAGCCTCTCACAGGTAGATACGCAGTATTTT.

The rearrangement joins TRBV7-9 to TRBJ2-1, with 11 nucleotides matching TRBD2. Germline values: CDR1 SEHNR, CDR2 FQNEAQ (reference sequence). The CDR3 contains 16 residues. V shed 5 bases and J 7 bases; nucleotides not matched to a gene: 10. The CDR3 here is CASSLGLAGGLNEQFF. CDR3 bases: TGTGCCAGCAGCCTAGGCCTAGCGGGGGGCCTAAATGAGCAGTTCTTC.

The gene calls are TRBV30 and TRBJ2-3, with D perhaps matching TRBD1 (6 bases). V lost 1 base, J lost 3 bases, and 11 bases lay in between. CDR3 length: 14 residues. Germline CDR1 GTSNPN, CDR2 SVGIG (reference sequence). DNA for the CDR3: TGTGCCTGGAGTGCCGGGCAGGGGACAGATACGCAGTATTTT. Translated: CAWSAGQGTDTQYF. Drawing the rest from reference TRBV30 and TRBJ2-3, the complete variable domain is SQTIHQWPATLVQPVGSPLSLECTVEGTSNPNLYWYRQAAGRGLQLLFYSVGIGQISSEVPQNLSASRPQDRQFILSSKKLLLSDSGFYLCAWSAGQGTDTQYFGPGTRLTVL.

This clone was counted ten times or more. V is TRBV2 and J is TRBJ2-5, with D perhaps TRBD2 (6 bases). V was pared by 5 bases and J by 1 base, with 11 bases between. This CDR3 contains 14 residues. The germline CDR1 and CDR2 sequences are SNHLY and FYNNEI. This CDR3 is CASSPGSIQETQYF. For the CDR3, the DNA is TGTGCCAGCAGTCCCGGGAGCATCCAAGAGACCCAGTACTTC.

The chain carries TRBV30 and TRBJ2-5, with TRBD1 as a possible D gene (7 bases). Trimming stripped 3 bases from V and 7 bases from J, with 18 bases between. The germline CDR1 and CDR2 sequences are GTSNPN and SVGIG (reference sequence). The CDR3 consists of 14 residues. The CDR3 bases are TGTGCCTGGAGCCTCACAGGGGTCGGGGGGACCCAGTACTTC. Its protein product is CAWSLTGVGGTQYF.

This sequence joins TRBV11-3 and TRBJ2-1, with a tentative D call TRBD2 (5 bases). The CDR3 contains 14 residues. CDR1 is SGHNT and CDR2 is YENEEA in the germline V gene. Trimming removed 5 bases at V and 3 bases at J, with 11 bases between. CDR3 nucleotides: TGTGCCAGCAGCCCCAACGGGGACTACAATGAGCAGTTCTTC. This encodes CASSPNGDYNEQFF.

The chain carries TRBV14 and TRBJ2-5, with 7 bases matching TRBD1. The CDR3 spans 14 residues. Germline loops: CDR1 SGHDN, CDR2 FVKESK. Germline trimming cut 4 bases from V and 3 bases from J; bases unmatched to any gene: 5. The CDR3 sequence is CASSRRQGEETQYF. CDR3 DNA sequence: TGTGCCAGCAGCCGACGACAGGGAGAAGAGACCCAGTACTTC.

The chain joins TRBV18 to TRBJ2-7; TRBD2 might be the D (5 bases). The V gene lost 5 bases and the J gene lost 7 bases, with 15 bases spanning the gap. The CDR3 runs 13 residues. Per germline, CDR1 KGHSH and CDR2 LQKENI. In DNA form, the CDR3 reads TGTGCCAGCTCAGAACTGACGCGAGGGGAGCAGTACTTC. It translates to CASSELTRGEQYF.

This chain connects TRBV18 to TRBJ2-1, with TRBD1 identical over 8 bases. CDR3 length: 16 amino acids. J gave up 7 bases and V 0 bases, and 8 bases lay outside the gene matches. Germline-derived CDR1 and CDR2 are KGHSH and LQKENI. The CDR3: CASSPPAGQGKNEQFF. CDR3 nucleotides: TGTGCCAGCTCACCACCGGCCGGACAGGGCAAGAATGAGCAGTTCTTC.

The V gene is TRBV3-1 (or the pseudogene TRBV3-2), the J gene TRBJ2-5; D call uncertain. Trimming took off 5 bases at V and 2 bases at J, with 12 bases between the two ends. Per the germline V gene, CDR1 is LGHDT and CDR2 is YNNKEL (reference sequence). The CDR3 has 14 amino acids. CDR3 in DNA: TGTGCCAGCAGCTCACGAGTCTCTCAAGAGACCCAGTACTTC. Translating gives CASSSRVSQETQYF.

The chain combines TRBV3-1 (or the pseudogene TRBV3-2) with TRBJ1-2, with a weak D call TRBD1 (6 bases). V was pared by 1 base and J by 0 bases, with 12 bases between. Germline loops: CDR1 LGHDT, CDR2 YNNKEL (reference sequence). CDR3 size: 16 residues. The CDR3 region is CASSQATRTANYGYTF. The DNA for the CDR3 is TGTGCCAGCAGCCAAGCGACGCGGACAGCTAACTATGGCTACACCTTC.

The CDR3 DNA follows: TGTGCCAGCAGTTTATGGGTGGGCAACACTGAAGCTTTCTTT. Its translation: CASSLWVGNTEAFF. The rearrangement uses TRBV28 and TRBJ1-1; unclear D gene. The ends were cut back, 0 bases at V and 2 bases at J, with 7 bases in the middle. This CDR3 has 14 amino acids. The germline V gene has CDR1 MDHEN and CDR2 SYDVKM.